These 27 T cell receptor beta chains were all obtained from the same sample, sequenced in a study of blood T cell dynamics during melanoma immunotherapy. Clones were read by immunoSEQ multiplex PCR, and TCRdb kept only the in-frame ones, dropping some. The sample yields about 11,000 clones, around nine tenths seen once. Documented time point: week 3, after first cycle of checkpoint inhibitor. The sequences come from blood, collected from a patient treated with checkpoint blockade. All receptors derive from a human donor with melanoma.

The rearrangement uses TRBV11-2 and TRBJ2-5; D not resolved. Germline lookup yields CDR1 SGHAT and CDR2 FQNNGV. V was cut by 0 bases and J by 4 bases, with 3 bases left in between. The CDR3 has 12 amino acids. The CDR3, as DNA: TGTGCCAGCAGCTTAGATCGAGAGACCCAGTACTTC. As protein: CASSLDRETQYF. Full variable domain (outside the CDR3, taken from reference TRBV11-2 and TRBJ2-5): EAGVAQSPRYKIIEKRQSVAFWCNPISGHATLYWYQQILGQGPKLLIQFQNNGVVDDSQLPKDRFSAERLKGVDSTLKIQPAKLEDSAVYLCASSLDRETQYFGPGTRLLVL.

The J gene is TRBJ1-5, the V gene TRBV7-9; TRBD1 might be the D (6 bases). The germline V gene encodes CDR1 SEHNR and CDR2 FQNEAQ (reference sequence). The CDR3 sequence is 17 residues long. Trimming shortened V by 5 bases and J by 0 bases, and 17 bases separated the two germline ends. The CDR3 here is CASSDGRGALSNQPQHF. In DNA form, the CDR3 reads TGTGCCAGCAGCGACGGCCGGGGGGCGCTTAGCAATCAGCCCCAGCATTTT. The full variable domain, in which reference TRBV7-9 and TRBJ1-5 provide the parts outside the CDR3, is DTGVSQNPRHKITKRGQNVTFRCDPISEHNRLYWYRQTLGQGPEFLTYFQNEAQLEKSRLLSDRFSAERPKGSFSTLEIQRTEQGDSAMYLCASSDGRGALSNQPQHFGDGTRLSIL.

The chain joins TRBV4-3 to TRBJ1-2; 10 bases line up with TRBD1. The CDR3 length is 17 residues. Germline lookup yields CDR1 LGHNA and CDR2 YSLEER. The V and J ends lost 1 base and 9 bases, in that order; junction bases with no gene match: 14. The CDR3 sequence: CASSQVVGTGDLLSYTF. The CDR3 DNA follows: TGCGCCAGCAGCCAAGTAGTGGGGACAGGGGACCTTCTGAGCTACACCTTC.

The chain has TRBV6-5 and TRBJ1-1, with 7 bases fitting TRBD1. J was trimmed by 4 bases and V by 4 bases; bases with no gene match: 0. The CDR3 consists of 12 residues. Per germline, CDR1 MNHEY and CDR2 SVGAGI. CDR3 protein: CASSSGGTEAFF. In nucleotides, the CDR3 is TGTGCCAGCAGTTCAGGGGGCACTGAAGCTTTCTTT.

This chain joins TRBV11-3 and TRBJ1-1, with D possibly TRBD1 on 5 matching bases. Germline CDR1 SGHNT, CDR2 YENEEA. The CDR3 has 13 amino acids. V was trimmed by 1 base and J by 3 bases, leaving 6 bases between them. The CDR3 nucleotides read TGTGCCAGCAGCTTAGGAGGGGACACTGAAGCTTTCTTT. It yields the protein CASSLGGDTEAFF. The full variable domain, in which reference TRBV11-3 and TRBJ1-1 provide the parts outside the CDR3, is EAGVVQSPRYKIIEKKQPVAFWCNPISGHNTLYWYLQNLGQGPELLIRYENEEAVDDSQLPKDRFSAERLKGVDSTLKIQPAELGDSAVYLCASSLGGDTEAFFGQGTRLTVV.

V usage is TRBV29-1 and J usage is TRBJ1-4, with 7 positions matching TRBD1. Germline CDR1 is SQVTM and CDR2 is ANQGSEA. The CDR3 extends over 14 amino acids. Trimming at V came to 5 bases and at J to 1 base, leaving 4 bases not matched to a gene. The CDR3 bases are TGCAGCGTTCAGAGGACAGGAACTAATGAAAAACTGTTTTTT. Protein: CSVQRTGTNEKLFF.

The chain employs TRBV7-9 and TRBJ2-7; D might be TRBD1 (6 bases). Germline V gene lookup returns CDR1 SEHNR and CDR2 FQNEAQ (reference sequence). The CDR3 runs 12 residues. V was pared by 5 bases and J by 3 bases, with 8 bases between. The DNA of the CDR3 is TGTGCCAGCAGCCCGACAGGCTACGAGCAGTACTTC. It specifies CASSPTGYEQYF.

This rearrangement joins TRBV7-9 to TRBJ2-7; D remains unclear. Germline lookup yields CDR1 SEHNR and CDR2 FQNEAQ (reference sequence). V shed 3 bases and J shed 4 bases, with 16 bases lying between them. The CDR3 is made up of 15 amino acids. CDR3 nucleotides: TGTGCCAGCAGCTTGGAGCAGAGACTCTCGTACGAGCAGTACTTC. Translated: CASSLEQRLSYEQYF.

V is TRBV18 and J is TRBJ1-3; TRBD1 agrees at 9 bases. The CDR3 has 17 amino acids. The trim removed 3 bases at V and 0 bases at J, leaving 6 bases unmatched. From germline, CDR1 is KGHSH and CDR2 LQKENI. The CDR3 DNA reads TGTGCCAGCTCACCTACAGGGGGCCGAAGCTCTGGAAACACCATATATTTT. Amino acids: CASSPTGGRSSGNTIYF.

This clone was recorded only once. The chain links TRBV6-6 to TRBJ2-5, with D perhaps matching TRBD2 (7 bases). The CDR3 loop spans 16 amino acids. Deletions cut 6 bases from V and 4 bases from J, with 21 bases between. Germline CDR1 MNHNY, CDR2 SVGAGI (reference sequence). This CDR3 reads CASRKTAGGAGETQYF. CDR3 in DNA: TGTGCCAGCAGAAAGACGGCTGGGGGGGCCGGAGAGACCCAGTACTTC.

The rearrangement links TRBV4-3 to TRBJ1-2; D call uncertain. Germline V gene lookup returns CDR1 LGHNA and CDR2 YSLEER. This CDR3 has 13 residues. V was clipped by 3 bases and J by 1 base, with 6 bases between them. CDR3 region: CASSHSVNYGYTF. DNA for the CDR3: TGCGCCAGCAGCCATAGCGTTAACTATGGCTACACCTTC.

In its sample, this clone was seen a few times. This chain links TRBV4-3 with TRBJ1-1; no reliable D call. Looked up from germline, CDR1 is LGHNA and CDR2 is YSLEER. V lost 2 bases and J lost 1, with 5 bases in between. The CDR3 totals 13 residues. The CDR3 bases are TGCGCCAGCAGCCAAACGAGGAACACTGAAGCTTTCTTT. Protein sequence: CASSQTRNTEAFF.

This chain links TRBV10-2 with TRBJ1-1; 12 bases fit TRBD1. CDR3 length: 19 residues. V lost 7 bases and J lost 1; bases outside the gene matches: 16. CDR1 WSHSY and CDR2 SAAADI come from the germline V gene. CDR3: CASTQGWGQGARGNTEAFF. CDR3 coding DNA: TGCGCCAGCACCCAAGGTTGGGGACAGGGGGCGCGGGGGAACACTGAAGCTTTCTTT.

This clone occurred a few times. CDR3 sequence: CASNHRDSRGNQPQHF. CDR3 DNA: TGTGCCAGTAACCACCGGGACAGTCGAGGCAATCAGCCCCAGCATTTT. The chain employs TRBV19 and TRBJ1-5; 7 bases agree with TRBD1. The CDR3 totals 16 residues. Trimming removed 7 bases from V and 2 bases from J; junction bases left unmatched: 11. Germline-derived CDR1 and CDR2 are LNHDA and SQIVND (reference sequence).

This clone occurred once. The chain joins TRBV19 to TRBJ1-5; no firm D call. This CDR3 spans 16 amino acids. Germline lookup yields CDR1 LNHDA and CDR2 SQIVND (reference sequence). The V gene lost 4 bases and the J gene lost 1 base, with 14 bases spanning the gap. The CDR3 DNA reads as TGTGCCAGTAGTACCCTCGGAACATCAAGCAATCAGCCCCAGCATTTT. It translates to CASSTLGTSSNQPQHF.

This clone was found once. The genes are TRBV5-1 and TRBJ2-5; D is perhaps TRBD1 (5 bases). Trimming pared 4 bases from V and 1 base from J, leaving 8 bases between. The CDR3 totals 13 residues. Germline V gene data show CDR1 as SGHRS and CDR2 as YFSETQ. In DNA, the CDR3 is TGCGCCAGCAGCAAGGACACCCAAGAGACCCAGTACTTC. It codes for CASSKDTQETQYF.

This rearrangement joins TRBV13 to TRBJ2-7; D uncertain. The CDR3 contains 13 residues. Trimming took off 4 bases at V and 3 bases at J, with 10 bases between the two ends. Germline V gene data show CDR1 as PRHDT and CDR2 as FYEKMQ (reference sequence). The CDR3 loop is CASSSVSVYEQYF. In DNA, the CDR3 is TGTGCCAGCAGCTCCGTTTCCGTCTACGAGCAGTACTTC.

The genes are TRBV10-3 and TRBJ2-7; TRBD1 matches 11 bases. J was trimmed by 6 bases and V by 6 bases; bases with no gene match: 7. This CDR3 has 14 amino acids. The germline V gene has CDR1 ENHRY and CDR2 SYGVKD. Written as DNA, the CDR3 is TGTGCCATCAGCGGACAGGGGGCTGTTTTCGAGCAGTACTTC. Translated, it gives CAISGQGAVFEQYF.

This chain links TRBV9 with TRBJ2-1; 10 bases line up with TRBD1. V was clipped by 2 bases and J by 6 bases; unmatched bases: 5. Germline loops: CDR1 SGDLS, CDR2 YYNGEE. CDR3 length: 15 residues. The CDR3 sequence: CASSVRDRGPNEQFF. The CDR3 DNA reads as TGTGCCAGCAGCGTCCGGGACAGGGGCCCCAATGAGCAGTTCTTC.

This clone was observed a handful of times. The chain combines TRBV10-3 with TRBJ1-1, with no clear D. The CDR3 consists of 11 residues. Trimming removed 10 bases from V and 4 bases from J, with 10 bases in between. CDR1 is ENHRY and CDR2 is SYGVKD in the germline V gene. This CDR3 is CATREITEAFF. Written as DNA, the CDR3 is TGTGCCACCCGAGAGATCACTGAAGCTTTCTTT.

The genes are TRBV10-2 and TRBJ2-7, with 11 positions matching TRBD1. Per the germline V gene, CDR1 is WSHSY and CDR2 is SAAADI. The CDR3 has 16 amino acids. J gave up 0 bases and V 2 bases, and 3 bases lay outside the gene matches. CDR3 sequence reads: CASSETGTGGSYEQYF. The CDR3 coding sequence is TGCGCCAGCAGTGAGACCGGGACAGGGGGCTCCTACGAGCAGTACTTC.

As to this clone: This is likely an artifact of a read error, given a far larger clone one base away. J is TRBJ2-1 and V is TRBV7-2, with 12 bases identical to TRBD1. CDR3 length equals 18 residues. Germline CDR1 SGHTA, CDR2 FQGNSA. V gave up 2 bases and J gave up 5 bases; unmatched junction bases: 10. The CDR3: CASSLIYGTGGSHNEQFF. The CDR3 nucleotides are TGTGCCAGCAGCTTAATTTACGGGACAGGGGGCTCGCACAATGAGCAGTTCTTC. Supplemented by reference TRBV7-2 and TRBJ2-1, the full variable domain reads GAGVSQSPSNKVTEKGKDVELRCDPISGHTALYWYRQSLGQGLEFLIYFQGNSAPDKSGLPSDRFSAERTGGSVSTLTIQRTQQEDSAVYLCASSLIYGTGGSHNEQFFGPGTRLTVL.

The sample holds a few counts of this clone. This CDR3 is CASSFLLNTEAFF. The CDR3 nucleotides read TGTGCCAGCTCCTTTCTGCTGAACACTGAAGCTTTCTTT. This sequence joins TRBV18 and TRBJ1-1; D is unresolved. CDR3 length: 13 amino acids. CDR1 and CDR2 from the germline V gene are KGHSH and LQKENI. V was cut by 6 bases and J by 0 bases, with 8 bases left in between.

The chain has TRBV2 and TRBJ1-1; D perhaps matches TRBD1 (6 bases). V lost 7 bases and J 5 bases, leaving 20 bases between the germline ends. The CDR3 is 15 residues long. Germline-derived CDR1 and CDR2 are SNHLY and FYNNEI. CDR3 amino acids: CASTAEGVPRTEAFF. Written as DNA, the CDR3 is TGTGCCAGCACCGCGGAGGGGGTCCCTCGAACTGAAGCTTTCTTT.

V is TRBV27 and J is TRBJ2-5, with D unresolved. CDR3 length equals 12 residues. V lost 4 bases, J lost 2 bases, and 5 bases lay in between. Germline values: CDR1 MNHEY, CDR2 SMNVEV (reference sequence). This CDR3 reads CASSSLQETQYF. In nucleotides, the CDR3 is TGTGCCAGCAGTTCCCTACAAGAGACCCAGTACTTC.

As for this clone: Relative to the germline gene, one junction end is altered; a read error may explain this. The chain combines TRBV18 with TRBJ2-7; D unclear. Looked up from germline, CDR1 is KGHSH and CDR2 is LQKENI. The CDR3 is 14 residues long. CDR3 residues: CASSPPSPAYEQYF. The CDR3 nucleotides read TGTGCCAGCTCTCCACCAAGTCCAGCCTACGAGCAGTACTTC.

The rearrangement links TRBV18 to TRBJ1-1, with D uncertain. This CDR3 is built from 13 residues. V was trimmed by 1 base and J by 3 bases, leaving 6 bases between them. In germline, CDR1 is KGHSH, CDR2 LQKENI. The DNA of the CDR3 is TGTGCCAGCTCACCACGGCAGGACACTGAAGCTTTCTTT. Amino acid sequence: CASSPRQDTEAFF.